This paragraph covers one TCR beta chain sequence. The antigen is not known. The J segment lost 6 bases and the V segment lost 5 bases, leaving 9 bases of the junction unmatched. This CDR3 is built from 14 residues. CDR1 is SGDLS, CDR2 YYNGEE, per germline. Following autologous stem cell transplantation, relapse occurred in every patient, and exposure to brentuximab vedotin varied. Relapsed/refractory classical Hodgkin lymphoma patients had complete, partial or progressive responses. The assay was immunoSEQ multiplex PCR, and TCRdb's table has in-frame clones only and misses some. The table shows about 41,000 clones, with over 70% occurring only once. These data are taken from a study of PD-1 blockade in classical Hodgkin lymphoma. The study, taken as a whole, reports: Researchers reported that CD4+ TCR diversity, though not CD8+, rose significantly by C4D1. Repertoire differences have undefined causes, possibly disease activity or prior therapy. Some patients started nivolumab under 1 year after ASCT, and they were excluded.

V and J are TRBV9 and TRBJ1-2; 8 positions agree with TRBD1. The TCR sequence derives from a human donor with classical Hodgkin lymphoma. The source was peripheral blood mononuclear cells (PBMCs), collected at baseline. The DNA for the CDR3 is TGTGCCAGCAGTGAGGACAGGGCTTCGGATGGCTACACCTTC. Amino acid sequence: CASSEDRASDGYTF.